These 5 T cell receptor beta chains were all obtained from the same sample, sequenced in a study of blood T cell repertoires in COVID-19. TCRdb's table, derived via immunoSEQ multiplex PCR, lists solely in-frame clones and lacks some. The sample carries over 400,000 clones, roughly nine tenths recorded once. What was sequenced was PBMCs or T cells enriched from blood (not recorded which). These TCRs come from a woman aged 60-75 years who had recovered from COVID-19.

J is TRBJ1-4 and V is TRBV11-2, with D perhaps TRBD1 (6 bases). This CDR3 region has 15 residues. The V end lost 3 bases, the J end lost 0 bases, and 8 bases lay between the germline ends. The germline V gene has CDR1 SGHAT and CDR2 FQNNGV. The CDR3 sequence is CASSFNRATNEKLFF. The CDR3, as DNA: TGTGCCAGCAGCTTCAACAGGGCAACTAATGAAAAACTGTTTTTT.

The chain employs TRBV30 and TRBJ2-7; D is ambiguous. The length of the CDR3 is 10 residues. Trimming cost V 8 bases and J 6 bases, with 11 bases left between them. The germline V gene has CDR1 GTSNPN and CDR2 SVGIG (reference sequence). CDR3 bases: TGTGCCATGGAGATGGGCGAGCAGTACTTC. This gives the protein CAMEMGEQYF.

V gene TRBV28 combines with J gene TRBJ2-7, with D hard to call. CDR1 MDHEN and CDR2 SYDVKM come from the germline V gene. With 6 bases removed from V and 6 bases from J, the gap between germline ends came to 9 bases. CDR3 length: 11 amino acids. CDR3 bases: TGTGCCAGCAGCAGGCACCGCGAGCAGTACGTC. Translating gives CASSRHREQYV.

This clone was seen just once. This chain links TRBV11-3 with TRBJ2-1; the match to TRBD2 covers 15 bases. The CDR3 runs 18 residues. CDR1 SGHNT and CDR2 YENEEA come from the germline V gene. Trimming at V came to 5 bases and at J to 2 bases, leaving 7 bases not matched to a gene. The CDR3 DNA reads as TGTGCCAGCAGCCCCGGGACTAGCGGGGGGTTCACCTACAATGAGCAGTTCTTC. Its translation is CASSPGTSGGFTYNEQFF.

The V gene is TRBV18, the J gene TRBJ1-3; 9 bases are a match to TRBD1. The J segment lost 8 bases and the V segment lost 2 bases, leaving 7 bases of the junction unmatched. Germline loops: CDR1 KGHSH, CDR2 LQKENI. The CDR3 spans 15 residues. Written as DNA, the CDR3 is TGTGCCAGCTCACCAAAAGGGACAGGGATACACACCATATATTTT. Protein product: CASSPKGTGIHTIYF.